Listed here is a single T cell receptor beta chain. Clones were read by immunoSEQ multiplex PCR, and TCRdb kept only the in-frame ones, dropping some. This table holds approximately 70,000 clones, around nine tenths found once. The data originate from a study of control samples from healthy donors and cancer patients. Germline V gene data show CDR1 as SNHLY and CDR2 as FYNNEI. The V end lost 7 bases, the J end lost 5 bases, and 7 bases lay between the germline ends. The CDR3 contains 11 residues. This clonotype was sampled from a man in his fifties or sixties with colorectal cancer. The chain couples TRBV2 to TRBJ2-3; the D is unclear. Sequenced sample: PBMCs. The CDR3 bases are TGTGCCAGCATCGGTGGAGATACGCAGTATTTT. It translates to CASIGGDTQYF.